Presented here are 18 T cell receptor beta chains from one specimen sequenced in a study of blood T cells in healthy people across ages. A second PCR, run for 7 to 11 cycles, used a sample-barcoded 5' primer plus a J-beta primer mix. TCRdb fed the 5' RACE reads into MiXCR, producing one record per CDR3 protein. The table has around 690,000 distinct CDR3 sequences, 45% to 65% seen once. Sequencing was done on a sample of blood. The receptors come from a man aged 60 to 75 in good health.

The rearrangement links TRBV5-1 to TRBJ2-1; 7 nucleotides agree with TRBD1. CDR1 SGHRS and CDR2 YFSETQ come from the germline V gene. V lost 3 bases to trimming and J lost 7 bases; unmatched junction nucleotides: 10. CDR3 length equals 15 residues. For the CDR3, the DNA is TGCGCCAGCAGCTCCCGAGGTGAGGGGGCTAATGAGCAGTTCTTC. As protein: CASSSRGEGANEQFF.

This clonotype has only a few counts. The rearrangement links TRBV5-1 to TRBJ2-5; unclear D gene. Trimming removed 1 base from V and 1 base from J, with 11 bases in between. The germline gives CDR1 SGHRS, CDR2 YFSETQ. The CDR3 totals 15 residues. The DNA for the CDR3 is TGCGCCAGCAGCTTGCTAAGGGCCGCCCAAGAGACCCAGTACTTC. This encodes CASSLLRAAQETQYF.

This sequence joins TRBV5-6 and TRBJ2-5, with a tentative D call TRBD2 (6 bases). V shed 8 bases and J shed 4 bases, with 18 bases lying between them. The CDR3 covers 14 residues. Germline values: CDR1 SGHDT, CDR2 YYEEEE. CDR3 loop: CASTGTLAAETQYF. As DNA, the CDR3 is TGTGCCAGTACCGGGACTTTAGCAGCAGAGACCCAGTACTTC.

The genes are TRBV3-1 and TRBJ1-4, with TRBD1 as a possible D gene (5 bases). V lost 2 bases and J lost 7, with 14 bases in between. Per the germline V gene, CDR1 is LGHDT and CDR2 is YNNKEL (reference sequence). This CDR3 comprises 15 residues. The CDR3: CASSQPTLGGEKLFF. CDR3 DNA sequence: TGTGCCAGCAGCCAACCGACCCTTGGGGGTGAAAAACTGTTTTTT.

This rearrangement joins TRBV12-3 or TRBV12-4 to TRBJ1-4; unclear D gene. Trimming removed 2 bases at V and 4 bases at J, with 8 bases between. CDR3 size: 14 residues. The chain's CDR3 is CASSLRQDNEKLFF. In DNA form, the CDR3 reads TGTGCCAGCAGTTTACGGCAGGATAATGAAAAACTGTTTTTT.

This chain uses TRBV20-1 with TRBJ2-5, with 16 bases aligning to TRBD2. The CDR3 extends over 15 amino acids. Trimming removed 4 bases from V and 4 bases from J; junction bases left unmatched: 3. Germline assignment: CDR1 DFQATT and CDR2 SNEGSKA (reference sequence). CDR3 sequence: CSAMGLAGGLETQYF. CDR3 nucleotide sequence: TGCAGTGCTATGGGACTAGCGGGGGGGTTAGAGACCCAGTACTTC.

The rearrangement joins TRBV12-3 or TRBV12-4 to TRBJ2-3, with 8 bases matching TRBD1. The CDR3 extends over 13 amino acids. Unmatched junction bases numbered 9, after V lost 10 bases and J lost 6 bases. CDR3 sequence (DNA): TGTGCCACCGGGCAGGGGGCGTGGGATACGCAGTATTTT. Translated, it gives CATGQGAWDTQYF.

On this clonotype: A far larger clone is just one base off, so this is likely a read error. V is TRBV7-9 and J is TRBJ2-7; D is unclear. The CDR3 consists of 11 residues. Germline V gene data show CDR1 as SEHNR and CDR2 as FQNEAQ (reference sequence). The CDR3 DNA follows: TGTGCCGGCAGCCCCAGCTACGAGCAGTACTTC. It encodes CAGSPSYEQYF.

The chain is built from TRBV20-1 and TRBJ2-7; perhaps D is TRBD1 or TRBD2 (5 bases each). CDR1 is DFQATT, CDR2 SNEGSKA, per germline (reference sequence). V was trimmed by 3 bases and J by 3 bases, leaving 18 bases between them. CDR3 length equals 15 residues. The CDR3 spells CSASAPGRYLYEQYF. CDR3 DNA sequence: TGCAGTGCTAGCGCACCGGGACGCTACCTCTACGAGCAGTACTTC.

In its sample, this clonotype was seen a few times. The chain combines TRBV28 with TRBJ2-7; the D is unclear. The assigned J gene may be wrong: the sequence end matches TRBJ2-5 better. CDR1 and CDR2 from the germline V gene are MDHEN and SYDVKM. The CDR3 runs 13 residues. The CDR3 reads CASRTLPVETQYF. In DNA form, the CDR3 reads TGTGCCAGCAGAACCCTCCCGGTGGAGACCCAGTACTTC.

The table lists this clonotype with a few counts. The J gene is TRBJ2-7, the V gene TRBV7-2, with 8 positions matching TRBD2. The CDR3 totals 16 residues. V was pared by 5 bases and J by 4 bases, with 13 bases of the junction left unmatched. Germline V gives CDR1 SGHTA, CDR2 FQGNSA. The CDR3 region has the DNA TGTGCCAGCAGCCCCCGGGGGGGACTAGAGTTATACGAGCAGTACTTC. Amino acids: CASSPRGGLELYEQYF. Looking up the rest from reference TRBV7-2 and TRBJ2-7 gives the full variable domain: GAGVSQSPSNKVTEKGKDVELRCDPISGHTALYWYRQSLGQGLEFLIYFQGNSAPDKSGLPSDRFSAERTGGSVSTLTIQRTQQEDSAVYLCASSPRGGLELYEQYFGPGTRLTVT.

The J gene is TRBJ1-1, the V gene TRBV2; TRBD1 matches at 10 bases. CDR3 length: 11 amino acids. Germline CDR1 SNHLY, CDR2 FYNNEI. J was trimmed by 11 bases and V by 6 bases; bases with no gene match: 3. The CDR3 region is CASRTGGAAFF. The CDR3, as DNA: TGTGCCAGCAGGACAGGGGGCGCGGCTTTCTTT.

The chain carries TRBV5-6 and TRBJ1-2; 7 bases fit TRBD1. Losses at the gene ends were 0 bases for V and 10 bases for J; bases not matched to a gene: 9. Germline values: CDR1 SGHDT, CDR2 YYEEEE. This CDR3 region has 14 residues. The CDR3 DNA is TGTGCCAGCAGCTTGGAGACAGGGTACCAGGACTACACCTTC. Protein product: CASSLETGYQDYTF.

This chain uses TRBV4-1 with TRBJ1-1; no clear D. CDR3 size: 12 residues. Trimming left V 8 bases short and J 1 base short, with 8 bases between. Germline assignment: CDR1 MGHRA and CDR2 YSYEKL. The CDR3 loop is CASRDWNTEAFF. The DNA of the CDR3 is TGCGCCAGCCGCGACTGGAACACTGAAGCTTTCTTT.

J is TRBJ2-5 and V is TRBV5-5; a possible D gene is TRBD1 (6 bases). The CDR3 runs to 13 residues. Trimming took off 1 base at V and 3 bases at J, with 7 bases between the two ends. The germline V gene encodes CDR1 SGHKS and CDR2 YYEKEE (reference sequence). The CDR3 loop reads CASSLYREETQYF. CDR3 DNA sequence: TGTGCCAGCAGCTTGTACAGGGAAGAGACCCAGTACTTC.

This chain joins TRBV7-6 and TRBJ2-5; possibly TRBD1 for D (6 bases). Germline loops: CDR1 SGHVS, CDR2 FNYEAQ. V lost 5 bases to trimming and J lost 5 bases, with 15 bases between them. The CDR3 is made up of 14 amino acids. DNA for the CDR3: TGTGCCAGCAGCCCCGCAGCAAGGGGGGAGACCCAGTACTTC. This gives the protein CASSPAARGETQYF.

This clonotype showed up many times. This chain joins TRBV4-1 and TRBJ2-1, with D possibly matching TRBD2 (6 bases). Trimming pared 4 bases from V and 2 bases from J, leaving 12 bases between. From germline, CDR1 is MGHRA and CDR2 YSYEKL. This CDR3 region has 15 residues. The CDR3 loop reads CASSRQRATYNEQFF. In DNA, the CDR3 is TGCGCCAGCAGCCGCCAGCGGGCTACCTACAATGAGCAGTTCTTC.

The V and J genes are TRBV4-1 and TRBJ1-1; no definite D call. From germline, CDR1 is MGHRA and CDR2 YSYEKL. Trimming pared 1 base from V and 10 bases from J, leaving 13 bases between. The CDR3 extends over 13 amino acids. The CDR3 DNA is TGCGCCAGCAGCCAAGGCTTGACCCGAGGAGCTTTCTTT. Encoded protein: CASSQGLTRGAFF.